Listed below are T cell receptor beta chains from one sample, sequenced in a study of T-cell reconstitution after alpha-beta-depleted transplantation in children. TCRdb re-analysed the PCR reads in MiXCR, keeping a single row per CDR3 protein. Here the sample spans about 250,000 distinct CDR3 sequences, 20% to 30% being singletons. The input for sequencing was PBMCs, mostly from graft donor cells, taken 360 days after TCRalphabeta/CD19-depleted stem cell transplant. The source is a female patient aged 2 to 10 who had a stem cell transplant for congenital amegakaryocytic thrombocytopenia, so the T cells may come from the graft donor. Each CDR3 is given with its conserved first and last residue. The order of the fields is CDR3 DNA, CDR3 protein, D gene, J gene, V gene, clone size. The D gene is left open where the match is weak. Part of the rows lack a size; the others show once, few, many or a class for expanded clones.

CDR3 DNA: TGTGCCAGCAGTTTCTTTCAGGGGGCGCGCTACGAGCAGTACTTC
CDR3 protein: CASSFFQGARYEQYF
D gene: TRBD1
J gene: TRBJ2-7
V gene: TRBV27
clone size: few

CDR3 DNA: TGTGCCAGCAGCCAAACGGACAGGGGTCAGCCCCAGCATTTT
CDR3 protein: CASSQTDRGQPQHF
D gene: TRBD1
J gene: TRBJ1-5
V gene: TRBV27
clone size: .

CDR3 DNA: TGCGCCAGCAGCCAAGAACCAGCGAACACCGGGGAGCTGTTTTTT
CDR3 protein: CASSQEPANTGELFF
D gene: .
J gene: TRBJ2-2
V gene: TRBV4-1
clone size: .

CDR3 DNA: TGTGCCAGCAGTGAAACTAGGACTAGCGGGGGGGCTGAAGAGACCCAGTACTTC
CDR3 protein: CASSETRTSGGAEETQYF
D gene: TRBD2
J gene: TRBJ2-5
V gene: TRBV25-1
clone size: .

CDR3 DNA: TGTGCCACCAGTGATGCGGACAGCCACGGATTGGGTGGCACAGATACGCAGTATTTT
CDR3 protein: CATSDADSHGLGGTDTQYF
D gene: .
J gene: TRBJ2-3
V gene: TRBV24-1
clone size: few

CDR3 DNA: TGCAGTGCTAGAGCTAGCGGGGGGGGTGCAGATACGCAGTATTTT
CDR3 protein: CSARASGGGADTQYF
D gene: TRBD2
J gene: TRBJ2-3
V gene: TRBV20-1
clone size: few

CDR3 DNA: TGCGCCAGCAGCCCCGGGGGTTCCGGGGAGCTGTTTTTT
CDR3 protein: CASSPGGSGELFF
D gene: .
J gene: TRBJ2-2
V gene: TRBV5-1
clone size: few

CDR3 DNA: TGTGCCAGCAGTTACCTGGGACTAGCGGGAATCAATGAGCAGTTCTTC
CDR3 protein: CASSYLGLAGINEQFF
D gene: TRBD2
J gene: TRBJ2-1
V gene: TRBV6-2/TRBV6-3
clone size: few

CDR3 DNA: TGCAGTGCTAGACAGTCGGCCGATAACACCGGGGAGCTGTTTTTT
CDR3 protein: CSARQSADNTGELFF
D gene: .
J gene: TRBJ2-2
V gene: TRBV20-1
clone size: .

CDR3 DNA: TGTGCCAGCAGTTTAGGGTCTGGCGCGGGTCAGCCCCAGCATTTT
CDR3 protein: CASSLGSGAGQPQHF
D gene: .
J gene: TRBJ1-5
V gene: TRBV12-3/TRBV12-4
clone size: few

CDR3 DNA: TGTGCCAGCAGCGTAGTGGACAGGCCGATGGGGGAGCAGTACTTC
CDR3 protein: CASSVVDRPMGEQYF
D gene: TRBD1
J gene: TRBJ2-7
V gene: TRBV9
clone size: few

CDR3 DNA: TGTGCCAGCAGCAATGGGCCCCGGGACAGAGAATCCCCTTTC
CDR3 protein: CASSNGPRDRESPF
D gene: .
J gene: TRBJ2-4
V gene: TRBV21-1
clone size: few

CDR3 DNA: TGCAGCGTCATACTAGCGGGCCAAGGAGATACGCAGTATTTT
CDR3 protein: CSVILAGQGDTQYF
D gene: TRBD2
J gene: TRBJ2-3
V gene: TRBV29-1
clone size: few

CDR3 DNA: TGTGCCAGCAGTCCTCCCCCCGGGACCAACAATTACAATGAGCAGTTCTTC
CDR3 protein: CASSPPPGTNNYNEQFF
D gene: .
J gene: TRBJ2-1
V gene: TRBV9
clone size: few

CDR3 DNA: TGTGCCAGCAGCAAGCGGACTAGTGGTTTCAATGAGCAGTTCTTC
CDR3 protein: CASSKRTSGFNEQFF
D gene: TRBD2
J gene: TRBJ2-1
V gene: TRBV11-2
clone size: .

CDR3 DNA: TGCGCCAGCAGCTTGGGGCAGGGGGCTGAAGCTTTCTTT
CDR3 protein: CASSLGQGAEAFF
D gene: TRBD1
J gene: TRBJ1-1
V gene: TRBV5-1
clone size: .

CDR3 DNA: TGTGCCAGCAGTGACCTCTACTCTAGCGGGAGTATGTCCTACAATGAGCAGTTCTTC
CDR3 protein: CASSDLYSSGSMSYNEQFF
D gene: TRBD2
J gene: TRBJ2-1
V gene: TRBV6-2/TRBV6-3
clone size: many

CDR3 DNA: TGTGCCAGTAGACTAGCGGGAGCAAACAATGAGCAGTTCTTC
CDR3 protein: CASRLAGANNEQFF
D gene: TRBD2
J gene: TRBJ2-1
V gene: TRBV19
clone size: few

CDR3 DNA: TGTGCCAGTACCCCTCCTTTACAGGGGAACACCGGGGAGCTGTTTTTT
CDR3 protein: CASTPPLQGNTGELFF
D gene: .
J gene: TRBJ2-2
V gene: TRBV19
clone size: .

CDR3 DNA: TGCGCCAGCAGCCAAGTATCAGCCGGGAGCTCCTACGAGCAGTACTTC
CDR3 protein: CASSQVSAGSSYEQYF
D gene: .
J gene: TRBJ2-7
V gene: TRBV4-1
clone size: .

CDR3 DNA: TGTGCCAGCAACCAATTCGGACCTGGGGTGGGCGGCTACACCTTC
CDR3 protein: CASNQFGPGVGGYTF
D gene: .
J gene: TRBJ1-2
V gene: TRBV4-2
clone size: .

CDR3 DNA: TGCAGTGCTAGAGAACAAGGACTAGCGGGGTACAATGAGCAGTTCTTC
CDR3 protein: CSAREQGLAGYNEQFF
D gene: TRBD2
J gene: TRBJ2-1
V gene: TRBV20-1
clone size: few

CDR3 DNA: TGTGCCAGCAGTGCTTTATACCTAGGGACAGGGGGGCATCAGCCCCAGCATTTT
CDR3 protein: CASSALYLGTGGHQPQHF
D gene: TRBD1
J gene: TRBJ1-5
V gene: TRBV6-1
clone size: few

CDR3 DNA: TGTGCCAGCAGCCTGGGACATTCGAGCTCCTACGAGCAGTACTTC
CDR3 protein: CASSLGHSSSYEQYF
D gene: .
J gene: TRBJ2-7
V gene: TRBV11-1
clone size: few

CDR3 DNA: TGTGCCACCAGTGATTTGACAGGGGACCAGCCCCAGCATTTT
CDR3 protein: CATSDLTGDQPQHF
D gene: TRBD1
J gene: TRBJ1-5
V gene: TRBV24-1
clone size: few

CDR3 DNA: TGCGCCAGCAGCTTTAGCGGAATCCAAGAGACCCAGTACTTC
CDR3 protein: CASSFSGIQETQYF
D gene: .
J gene: TRBJ2-5
V gene: TRBV5-1
clone size: .

CDR3 DNA: TGTGCCAGCAGCCCAGCGGACGGGTACACCGGGGAGCTGTTTTTT
CDR3 protein: CASSPADGYTGELFF
D gene: .
J gene: TRBJ2-2
V gene: TRBV3-1
clone size: .

CDR3 DNA: TGCGCCAGCAGCCAAGACTCGACTAGCGGGAGGGCCTACACCGGGGAGCTGTTTTTT
CDR3 protein: CASSQDSTSGRAYTGELFF
D gene: TRBD2
J gene: TRBJ2-2
V gene: TRBV4-3
clone size: .

CDR3 DNA: TGTGCCAGCAGTTTGGGGGCTAGTTTGTTGGGTGGGCAGTTCTTC
CDR3 protein: CASSLGASLLGGQFF
D gene: .
J gene: TRBJ2-1
V gene: TRBV12-3/TRBV12-4
clone size: .

CDR3 DNA: TGTGCCAGCAGCTTAGGTGGGTCCAGTCAGTACTTC
CDR3 protein: CASSLGGSSQYF
D gene: .
J gene: TRBJ2-4
V gene: TRBV11-2
clone size: .

CDR3 DNA: TGTGCCAGCGCCCCGACAGGCCTCTATGGCTACACCTTC
CDR3 protein: CASAPTGLYGYTF
D gene: .
J gene: TRBJ1-2
V gene: TRBV6-2/TRBV6-3
clone size: few

CDR3 DNA: TGTGCCACCAGTAAATGCCGGGGAAGGTATTTCTTC
CDR3 protein: CATSKCRGRYFF
D gene: .
J gene: TRBJ2-7
V gene: TRBV24-1
clone size: .

CDR3 DNA: TGTGCCAGCAGTGGAAGGTGGAACACTGAAGCTTTCTTT
CDR3 protein: CASSGRWNTEAFF
D gene: .
J gene: TRBJ1-1
V gene: TRBV25-1
clone size: many

CDR3 DNA: TGTGCCAGCAGTTACCCAATTCTCGGGGAGGGGAACGACGAGCAGTACTTC
CDR3 protein: CASSYPILGEGNDEQYF
D gene: TRBD2
J gene: TRBJ2-7
V gene: TRBV6-2/TRBV6-3
clone size: few

CDR3 DNA: TGTGCCAGCAGCGCGGGGAGCATTTACGAGCAGTACTTC
CDR3 protein: CASSAGSIYEQYF
D gene: .
J gene: TRBJ2-7
V gene: TRBV7-9
clone size: many

CDR3 DNA: TGTGCCAGCAGCTTAGTCAGGGTAAAATTAACCTACAATGAGCAGTTCTTC
CDR3 protein: CASSLVRVKLTYNEQFF
D gene: .
J gene: TRBJ2-1
V gene: TRBV7-8
clone size: .

CDR3 DNA: TGTGCCAGCCGGGACAGGGGTCCCGAGACTGAAGCTTTCTTT
CDR3 protein: CASRDRGPETEAFF
D gene: TRBD1
J gene: TRBJ1-1
V gene: TRBV12-3/TRBV12-4
clone size: .

CDR3 DNA: TGTGCCAGCAGCCAAGATCTGGGGGCCTACGAGCAGTACTTC
CDR3 protein: CASSQDLGAYEQYF
D gene: .
J gene: TRBJ2-7
V gene: TRBV14
clone size: few

CDR3 DNA: TGTGCCAGCAGCGTACACAGGGGGGATCCCTATGGCTACACCTTC
CDR3 protein: CASSVHRGDPYGYTF
D gene: TRBD1
J gene: TRBJ1-2
V gene: TRBV7-2
clone size: few

CDR3 DNA: TGCGCCAGCAGTGCCGGGACAGGGGCGGATACGCAGTATTTT
CDR3 protein: CASSAGTGADTQYF
D gene: TRBD1
J gene: TRBJ2-3
V gene: TRBV5-1
clone size: .

CDR3 DNA: TGCGCCAGCAGCTATCTAGCGAATGACCAAGAGACCCAGTACTTC
CDR3 protein: CASSYLANDQETQYF
D gene: .
J gene: TRBJ2-5
V gene: TRBV4-1
clone size: few

CDR3 DNA: TGTGCCAGCAGTCGCCCAGGGGGCTTGGGCTACACCTTC
CDR3 protein: CASSRPGGLGYTF
D gene: TRBD1
J gene: TRBJ1-2
V gene: TRBV6-1
clone size: few

CDR3 DNA: TGTGCCAGCAGTTCCTTAGCGGGGGGCACGAATGAGCAGTTCTTC
CDR3 protein: CASSSLAGGTNEQFF
D gene: TRBD2
J gene: TRBJ2-1
V gene: TRBV12-3/TRBV12-4
clone size: .

CDR3 DNA: TGTGCCAGCAGCCAAGTAGGGGCCTTCCTCGGGTCTGGAAACACCATATATTTT
CDR3 protein: CASSQVGAFLGSGNTIYF
D gene: .
J gene: TRBJ1-3
V gene: TRBV14
clone size: .

CDR3 DNA: TGCAGCTATTTACTAGCGGGAGGGCTGCCTACCACAGATACGCAGTATTTT
CDR3 protein: CSYLLAGGLPTTDTQYF
D gene: TRBD2
J gene: TRBJ2-3
V gene: TRBV29-1
clone size: .

CDR3 DNA: TGTGCCAGCAGCTTAATGGTCTGGGATGAGCAGTTCTTC
CDR3 protein: CASSLMVWDEQFF
D gene: .
J gene: TRBJ2-1
V gene: TRBV7-2
clone size: few

CDR3 DNA: TGCGCCAGCAGCCCCGGGGGGATTTACAATGAGCAGTTCTTC
CDR3 protein: CASSPGGIYNEQFF
D gene: TRBD2
J gene: TRBJ2-1
V gene: TRBV5-1
clone size: few

CDR3 DNA: TGTGCCAGCAGCTTAGGGTGGGAATCTGAAGCTTTCTTT
CDR3 protein: CASSLGWESEAFF
D gene: .
J gene: TRBJ1-1
V gene: TRBV13
clone size: few

CDR3 DNA: TGCGCCAGCAGCTTGGAGTTCGGGGGGAACATTCAGTACTTC
CDR3 protein: CASSLEFGGNIQYF
D gene: TRBD2
J gene: TRBJ2-4
V gene: TRBV5-1
clone size: .

CDR3 DNA: TGTGCCAGCAGCCGGAATTGGGACAGGAACGATCGAAACACCATATATTTT
CDR3 protein: CASSRNWDRNDRNTIYF
D gene: TRBD1
J gene: TRBJ1-3
V gene: TRBV3-1
clone size: few

CDR3 DNA: TGCAGTGCTAGTTCCAAGTCCTACGAGCAGTACTTC
CDR3 protein: CSASSKSYEQYF
D gene: .
J gene: TRBJ2-7
V gene: TRBV20-1
clone size: few

CDR3 DNA: TGTGCCAGCAGTCCCGGGACTCCGAGGGATGAGCAGTTCTTC
CDR3 protein: CASSPGTPRDEQFF
D gene: .
J gene: TRBJ2-1
V gene: TRBV12-3/TRBV12-4
clone size: .

CDR3 DNA: TGCGCCAGCAGCCTACAGGGATCGGGCACAGATACGCAGTATTTT
CDR3 protein: CASSLQGSGTDTQYF
D gene: .
J gene: TRBJ2-3
V gene: TRBV5-1
clone size: .

CDR3 DNA: TGTGCCAGCAGCTTGCAGGGGGCAGACGAGCAGTACTTC
CDR3 protein: CASSLQGADEQYF
D gene: TRBD1
J gene: TRBJ2-7
V gene: TRBV5-5
clone size: .

CDR3 DNA: TGCGCCAGCAGCCAGCTTAGCGGCTTGATGGATACGCAGTATTTT
CDR3 protein: CASSQLSGLMDTQYF
D gene: .
J gene: TRBJ2-3
V gene: TRBV4-1
clone size: few

CDR3 DNA: TGTGCCAGCAGCTTAGATGGCGGGGGACCATACAATGAGCAGTTCTTC
CDR3 protein: CASSLDGGGPYNEQFF
D gene: TRBD2
J gene: TRBJ2-1
V gene: TRBV7-9
clone size: .

CDR3 DNA: TGTGCCAGCAGTGGGGGGAAACGGTCCTGGGGGAGCAATGAGCAGTTCTTC
CDR3 protein: CASSGGKRSWGSNEQFF
D gene: .
J gene: TRBJ2-1
V gene: TRBV2
clone size: few